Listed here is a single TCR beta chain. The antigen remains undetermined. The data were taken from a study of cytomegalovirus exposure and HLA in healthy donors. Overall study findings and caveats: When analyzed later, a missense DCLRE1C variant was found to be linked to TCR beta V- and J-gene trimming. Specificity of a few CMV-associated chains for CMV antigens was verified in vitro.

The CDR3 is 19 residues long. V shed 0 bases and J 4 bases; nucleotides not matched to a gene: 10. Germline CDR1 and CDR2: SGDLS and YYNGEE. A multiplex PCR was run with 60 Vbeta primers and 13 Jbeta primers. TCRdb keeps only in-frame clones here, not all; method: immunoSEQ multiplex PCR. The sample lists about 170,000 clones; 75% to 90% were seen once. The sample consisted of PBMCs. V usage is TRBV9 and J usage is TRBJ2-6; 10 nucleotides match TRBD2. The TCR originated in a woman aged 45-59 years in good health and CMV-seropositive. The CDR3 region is CASSVGVLAGVHGANVLTF. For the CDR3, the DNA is TGTGCCAGCAGCGTAGGAGTTCTAGCGGGAGTACACGGGGCCAACGTCCTGACTTTC.